Listed below are T cell receptor beta chains from one sample, sequenced in a study of CD8 T cells in Susac syndrome. Via MiXCR, TCRdb re-called the immunoSEQ multiplex PCR reads, giving one row per CDR3 protein. The table has about 190,000 distinct CDR3 sequences, about 94% seen once. Input material: CD4+ T cells from PBMCs. These TCRs come from a human donor with Susac syndrome. The CDR3 runs from the conserved cysteine through the conserved F or W. Each record gives: clone size, J gene, D gene, V gene, CDR3 DNA, CDR3 protein. D genes are given only for firm matches. Size is omitted from some rows. Given values are once, few, many or a class for expanded clones.

>.|TRBJ2-3|.|TRBV4-2
TGTGCCAGCAGCCAAGTCCTAGCAGGGGATACGCAGTATTTT
CASSQVLAGDTQYF
>.|TRBJ2-5|TRBD1|TRBV4-2
TGTGCCAGCAGCCAGGGACAGAAAGAGACCCAGTACTTC
CASSQGQKETQYF
>.|TRBJ2-2|TRBD2|TRBV7-3
TGTGCCAGCAGCTTAAAACTAGCGGGGAAGGCCGGGGAGCTGTTTTTT
CASSLKLAGKAGELFF
>.|TRBJ1-3|TRBD1|TRBV5-4
TGTGCCAGCAGCCGGGACAGGCCAAGCTCTGGAAACACCATATATTTT
CASSRDRPSSGNTIYF
>.|TRBJ1-1|.|TRBV20-1
TGCAGTGCTAGGCCCATTCAAGCTTTCTTT
CSARPIQAFF
>.|TRBJ2-7|.|TRBV7-9
TGTGCCAGCAGCCCACGGGGGGCCGTCTCCTACGAGCAGTACTTC
CASSPRGAVSYEQYF
>.|TRBJ1-2|.|TRBV5-1
TGCGCCAGCCTCCGGGACAAGAACTTGTATGGCTACACCTTC
CASLRDKNLYGYTF
>.|TRBJ2-3|TRBD2|TRBV25-1
TGTGCCAGCAGTCAGACTAGCTCGCAGTATTTT
CASSQTSSQYF
>.|TRBJ2-5|TRBD1|TRBV7-2
TGTGCCAGCAGCTTAGTACGGGGAGCAGGGGGCATGAAGACCCAGTACTTC
CASSLVRGAGGMKTQYF
>.|TRBJ2-3|.|TRBV30
TGTGCCTGGAACAAGGGGGGCACAGATACGCAGTATTTT
CAWNKGGTDTQYF
>.|TRBJ2-1|.|TRBV20-1
TGCAGTGCTAGCGACCCAGACATGATTGAGCAGTTCTTC
CSASDPDMIEQFF
>.|TRBJ2-5|.|TRBV29-1
TGCAGCGCAATTACGGACCCTTCCCAGTACTTC
CSAITDPSQYF
>.|TRBJ2-2|TRBD2|TRBV7-3
TGTGCCAGCAGCCCCCGGACTAGCGGGGGGGCCGCTGGGGAGCTGTTTTTT
CASSPRTSGGAAGELFF
>.|TRBJ2-5|TRBD2|TRBV5-6
TGTGCCAGCAGCTTACCGGGACTAGCGAGGGAAGAGACCCAGTACTTC
CASSLPGLAREETQYF
>once|TRBJ2-7|.|TRBV5-1
TGCGCCAGCAGCTCGACCATTTACGAGCAGTACTTC
CASSSTIYEQYF
>.|TRBJ2-1|.|TRBV2
TGTGCCAGCATAGCCCGCAATGAGCAGTTCTTC
CASIARNEQFF
>few|TRBJ1-2|.|TRBV5-1
TGCGCCAGCAGCTTGGCCGGCGAGGGGACCTACACCTTC
CASSLAGEGTYTF
>.|TRBJ1-2|.|TRBV20-1
TGCAGTGCTTCTCGAGAACAGGGTCTCGGCTACACCTTC
CSASREQGLGYTF
>.|TRBJ2-2|TRBD1|TRBV24-1
TGTGCCACCACAAGGGACAGGTCGAACACCGGGGAGCTGTTTTTT
CATTRDRSNTGELFF
>.|TRBJ2-2|.|TRBV6-6
TGTGCCAGCAAGATCATATCGAACACCGGGGAGCTGTTTTTT
CASKIISNTGELFF
>.|TRBJ2-5|TRBD1|TRBV25-1
TGTGCCACCTCAGTCGGGAGCAGGGGGCGGGAGACCCAGTACTTC
CATSVGSRGRETQYF
>.|TRBJ1-1|.|TRBV11-2
TGTGCCAGCAGCTTACCCCATATGCAGGGATTTAGGGACACTGAAGCTTTCTTT
CASSLPHMQGFRDTEAFF
>.|TRBJ2-1|.|TRBV29-1
TGCAGCGTCCAGCACGGGGCCTTCTACAATGAGCAGTTCTTC
CSVQHGAFYNEQFF
>once|TRBJ1-6|.|TRBV5-6
TGTGCCAGCAGCTGGCGAGGGTCAGGGCGGAGTTCACCCCTCCACTTT
CASSWRGSGRSSPLHF
>.|TRBJ2-7|TRBD2|TRBV25-1
TGTGCCAGCAGTGTATTTGGACTAGCGGGGGTGGGCGAGCAGTACTTC
CASSVFGLAGVGEQYF
>.|TRBJ2-5|.|TRBV29-1
TGCAGCGTTACCTATGGGGAGACCCAGTACTTC
CSVTYGETQYF
>once|TRBJ1-1|TRBD1|TRBV29-1
TGCAGCGTCCGGACAGGAAGCGACACTGAAGCTTTCTTT
CSVRTGSDTEAFF
>.|TRBJ2-1|.|TRBV24-1
TGTGCCACCAGTGCTCAGGGTGCCCACAATGAGCAGTTCTTC
CATSAQGAHNEQFF
>.|TRBJ2-3|.|TRBV20-1
TGCAGTGCTAGTGAGCTAGTAACCGATACGCAGTATTTT
CSASELVTDTQYF
>once|TRBJ2-2|.|TRBV27
TGTGCCAGCTCTCTGGGGGCGAGCACCGGGGAGCTGTTTTTT
CASSLGASTGELFF
>.|TRBJ2-7|.|TRBV27
TGTGCCAGCAGTAACGCTCAGGACATCTACGAGCAGTACTTC
CASSNAQDIYEQYF
>.|TRBJ2-3|TRBD2|TRBV6-5
TGTGCCAGCAGTTACTCGATCAGCGGGGTTTCCTGGTATTTT
CASSYSISGVSWYF
>.|TRBJ1-5|TRBD1|TRBV30
TGTGCCTGGAACAGGGGATGGAATCAGCCCCAGCATTTT
CAWNRGWNQPQHF
>.|TRBJ2-3|.|TRBV7-3
TGTGCCAGCGGGGCAAGTGGGGGGAGTGTAGATACGCAGTATTTT
CASGASGGSVDTQYF
>.|TRBJ1-2|.|TRBV20-1
TGCAGTGCTAGAGCCCAGTGGCCTAACTATGGCTACACCTTC
CSARAQWPNYGYTF
>.|TRBJ1-2|.|TRBV5-1
TGCGCCAGCAGCTTGGAATACCCATCGCGAACCTATGGCTACACCTTC
CASSLEYPSRTYGYTF
>.|TRBJ1-1|TRBD1|TRBV6-5
TGTGCCAGCAGTTACCCGACAGGGCGGGCTTTCTTT
CASSYPTGRAFF
>.|TRBJ2-7|.|TRBV12-3/TRBV12-4
TGTGCCAGCACCACCGGGACAAAGTCCTACGAGCAGTACTTC
CASTTGTKSYEQYF
>.|TRBJ1-1|TRBD1|TRBV18
TGTGCCAGCTCATCCGGGACAGGGGCTAACACTGAAGCTTTCTTT
CASSSGTGANTEAFF
>.|TRBJ2-3|.|TRBV4-3
TGCGCCAGCAGCCAAGGAGGGGCACTCCCACTCCCAGATACGCAGTATTTT
CASSQGGALPLPDTQYF
>.|TRBJ2-3|TRBD2|TRBV12-3/TRBV12-4
TGTGCCAGCAGTTTACGGACTAGCGGAAGCACAGATACGCAGTATTTT
CASSLRTSGSTDTQYF
>.|TRBJ2-7|.|TRBV7-2
TGTGCCAGCAGCTCCCACTCAGGACAGAACTACGAGCAGTACTTC
CASSSHSGQNYEQYF
>.|TRBJ2-7|.|TRBV2
TGTGCCAGCGGGGCAGGGAGCGTCCTCGAGCAGTACTTC
CASGAGSVLEQYF
>.|TRBJ2-3|.|TRBV6-5
TGTGCCAGCAGTTACTCGGACCCAGGGGTGGGGGAAACGCAGTATTTT
CASSYSDPGVGETQYF
>.|TRBJ2-2|.|TRBV12-3/TRBV12-4
TGTGCCAGCAGTTTGCGAGGGGAGCTGTTTTTT
CASSLRGELFF
>.|TRBJ2-3|TRBD2|TRBV3-1
TGTGCCAGCAGCCGCCGACTAGCGGGGTTTGGGGATACGCAGTATTTT
CASSRRLAGFGDTQYF
>.|TRBJ2-5|.|TRBV29-1
TGCAGCGACGCGGGACAGCAAGAGACCCAGTACTTC
CSDAGQQETQYF
>.|TRBJ2-7|.|TRBV30
TGTGCCTGGAGTCAGGACGGATTCTCCTACGAGCAGTACTTC
CAWSQDGFSYEQYF
>.|TRBJ1-6|.|TRBV12-3/TRBV12-4
TGTGCCAGCAGAACGGACGGGATAAATTCACCCCTCCACTTT
CASRTDGINSPLHF